A single sample is the source of the 27 T cell receptor beta chains below, sequenced in a study of early T cells in non-severe SARS-CoV-2 infection. TCRdb independently ran MiXCR on the 5' RACE reads; one entry per CDR3 protein. This sample carries approximately 46,000 distinct CDR3 sequences, 9.3% of them seen once, and the ten largest clones take more than 12%. Sample: whole blood. These receptors were taken from an adult who was a healthcare worker with PCR-confirmed SARS-CoV-2 infection or an uninfected control (not recorded which).

This clonotype was observed many times. The chain links TRBV20-1 to TRBJ2-2; 7 bases map to TRBD1. V was pared by 0 bases and J by 6 bases, with 10 bases of the junction left unmatched. Germline V gene sequence: CDR1 DFQATT, CDR2 SNEGSKA (reference sequence). CDR3 size: 16 residues. The CDR3 nucleotides are TGCAGTGCTAGAGATAGGGACAGAAATTTGGCCGGGGAGCTGTTTTTT. This encodes CSARDRDRNLAGELFF.

This sequence joins TRBV9 and TRBJ2-3; TRBD1 matches at 12 bases. Germline CDR1 and CDR2: SGDLS and YYNGEE. The V segment lost 5 bases and the J segment 4 bases; nucleotides outside the gene matches: 2. This CDR3 spans 14 amino acids. The CDR3 sequence is CASRGQGAADTQYF. The CDR3 coding sequence is TGTGCCAGCAGGGGACAGGGGGCAGCAGATACGCAGTATTTT. The whole variable domain, remainder taken from reference TRBV9 and TRBJ2-3, is DSGVTQTPKHLITATGQRVTLRCSPRSGDLSVYWYQQSLDQGLQFLIQYYNGEERAKGNILERFSAQQFPDLHSELNLSSLELGDSALYFCASRGQGAADTQYFGPGTRLTVL.

Many counts were recorded for this clonotype. The chain carries TRBV25-1 and TRBJ2-3; D remains unclear. Looked up from germline, CDR1 is MGHDK and CDR2 is SYGVNS. CDR3 length: 13 residues. Between the trimmed V and J ends, which lost 0 bases and 4 bases, there was a span of 5 bases. The DNA for the CDR3 is TGTGCCAGCAGTGAATACCGGGCAGATACGCAGTATTTT. This gives the protein CASSEYRADTQYF.

This clonotype has more than one count but fewer than ten. This chain uses TRBV3-1 with TRBJ2-7, with TRBD2 identical over 10 bases. Germline CDR1 is LGHDT and CDR2 is YNNKEL (reference sequence). CDR3 length equals 14 residues. V lost 4 bases, J lost 2 bases, and 2 bases stayed unmatched. For the CDR3, the DNA is TGTGCCAGCAGCCGAGGGACTAGCGCCTACGAGCAGTACTTC. Its protein is CASSRGTSAYEQYF.

This clonotype was detected ten times or more. This chain joins TRBV29-1 and TRBJ1-1, with 8 bases identical to TRBD1. Looked up from germline, CDR1 is SQVTM and CDR2 is ANQGSEA. CDR3 length: 12 amino acids. With 6 bases clipped from V and 1 base from J, the junction kept 1 base outside the gene matches. The CDR3 region has the DNA TGCAGCGTGGGGACAGGGAACACTGAAGCTTTCTTT. It encodes CSVGTGNTEAFF.

This clonotype was seen many times. This chain uses TRBV3-1 with TRBJ2-1; possibly TRBD1 for D (7 bases). Trimming pared 3 bases from V and 6 bases from J, leaving 15 bases between. CDR1 LGHDT and CDR2 YNNKEL come from the germline V gene (reference sequence). The CDR3 is 15 amino acids. The chain's CDR3 is CASSHEFRGVNEQFF. The CDR3 DNA reads TGTGCCAGCAGCCACGAGTTCAGGGGGGTCAATGAGCAGTTCTTC.

CDR3 sequence (DNA): TGTGCCAGCAGCTACCAGACAGGGGGACGGGAAAAACTGTTTTTT. Amino acids: CASSYQTGGREKLFF. The V call is TRBV7-2, the J call TRBJ1-4; TRBD1 matches 9 bases. The CDR3 is made up of 15 amino acids. The V segment lost 4 bases and the J segment 8 bases; nucleotides outside the gene matches: 8. CDR1 SGHTA and CDR2 FQGNSA come from the germline V gene.

This clonotype was counted at least ten times. The chain has TRBV28 and TRBJ2-1; 8 nucleotides agree with TRBD2. V was clipped by 5 bases and J by 6 bases; unmatched bases: 9. The CDR3 extends over 15 amino acids. Germline V gene sequence: CDR1 MDHEN, CDR2 SYDVKM. DNA for the CDR3: TGTGCCAGCAGTCCAGCGGGAGTTCGTCTCAATGAGCAGTTCTTC. This codes for CASSPAGVRLNEQFF.

This clonotype appeared once. The chain uses TRBV27 and TRBJ2-7, with D unresolved. This CDR3 is built from 13 residues. Germline CDR1 MNHEY, CDR2 SMNVEV (reference sequence). The V end lost 4 bases, the J end lost 2 bases, and 9 bases lay between the germline ends. CDR3 amino acids: CASSSAVTYEQYF. The DNA of the CDR3 is TGTGCCAGCAGTTCGGCGGTTACCTACGAGCAGTACTTC.

This clonotype was observed at least ten times. This chain connects TRBV20-1 to TRBJ2-3, with 9 bases fitting TRBD2. After removal of 5 bases from V and 3 bases from J, the junction contained 9 bases not matched to a gene. Germline assignment: CDR1 DFQATT and CDR2 SNEGSKA (reference sequence). The CDR3 has 15 amino acids. In DNA, the CDR3 is TGCAGTGCTCCAGGCCCTAGCGGGACGACAGATACGCAGTATTTT. It yields the protein CSAPGPSGTTDTQYF.

This clonotype was seen many times. The chain carries TRBV11-3 and TRBJ2-2, with unresolved D. This CDR3 spans 14 amino acids. With 3 bases removed from V and 1 base from J, the gap between germline ends came to 6 bases. Germline CDR1 is SGHNT and CDR2 is YENEEA. The CDR3 loop is CASSFGENTGELFF. CDR3 in DNA: TGTGCCAGCAGCTTTGGGGAGAACACCGGGGAGCTGTTTTTT.

This clonotype was observed a handful of times. This chain connects TRBV7-9 to TRBJ2-3; D perhaps matches TRBD2 (5 bases). Germline V CDR1 and CDR2: SEHNR, FQNEAQ (reference sequence). Trimming removed 5 bases from V and 2 bases from J, with 14 bases in between. The CDR3 runs to 15 residues. CDR3 nucleotides: TGTGCCAGCAGCCCGAGCGGCTCCCTCACAGATACGCAGTATTTT. Protein: CASSPSGSLTDTQYF.

This chain links TRBV7-2 with TRBJ2-2, with 7 bases identical to TRBD1. V trimming: 6 bases; J trimming: 4 bases; junction bases outside the gene matches: 5. There are 14 residues in the CDR3. Germline CDR1 is SGHTA and CDR2 is FQGNSA. CDR3 sequence: CASSRDSRTGELFF. In DNA form, the CDR3 reads TGTGCCAGCAGTAGGGACAGCCGCACCGGGGAGCTGTTTTTT.

This clonotype occurred many times. The CDR3 spells CASSYSGGVYGYTF. In DNA, the CDR3 is TGTGCCAGCAGTTACTCGGGGGGGGTCTATGGCTACACCTTC. This chain links TRBV6-5 with TRBJ1-2; maybe TRBD1 (5 bases). The CDR3 has 14 amino acids. From germline, CDR1 is MNHEY and CDR2 SVGAGI. Trimming left V 0 bases short and J 4 bases short, with 9 bases between.

This clonotype was seen at least ten times. The J gene is TRBJ2-2, the V gene TRBV24-1; 8 bases agree with TRBD1. Germline lookup yields CDR1 KGHDR and CDR2 SFDVKD. This CDR3 has 16 amino acids. V was clipped by 4 bases and J by 6 bases; unmatched bases: 9. The CDR3 coding sequence is TGTGCCACCAGTGACCCTTGGACAGGGCGAGCCGGGGAGCTGTTTTTT. It translates to CATSDPWTGRAGELFF.

This clonotype was detected many times. The V and J genes are TRBV2 and TRBJ2-5, with TRBD1 identical over 7 bases. This CDR3 is built from 13 residues. The V gene's germline CDR1 is SNHLY and CDR2 FYNNEI. With V trimmed by 6 bases and J by 1 base, 2 bases remained unmatched. The DNA of the CDR3 is TGTGCCAGCAGACAGGGGTTCCAAGAGACCCAGTACTTC. Translation gives CASRQGFQETQYF.

This clonotype was observed a handful of times. V gene TRBV29-1 combines with J gene TRBJ2-1; 9 bases agree with TRBD2. V lost 4 bases, J lost 7 bases, and 11 bases stayed unmatched. This CDR3 is 15 amino acids long. Germline assignment: CDR1 SQVTM and CDR2 ANQGSEA. This CDR3 is CSVAHGGLAGNEQFF. CDR3 coding DNA: TGCAGCGTTGCCCACGGTGGGCTAGCGGGAAATGAGCAGTTCTTC.

This clonotype was detected only a few times. CDR3: CASSLFGEQETQYF. In nucleotides, the CDR3 is TGTGCCAGCAGCTTATTCGGGGAGCAAGAGACCCAGTACTTC. The chain recombines TRBV7-2 with TRBJ2-5; tentatively, D is TRBD2 (5 bases). Germline V gene sequence: CDR1 SGHTA, CDR2 FQGNSA. V dropped 2 bases and J dropped 2 bases, with 9 bases sitting between them. This CDR3 comprises 14 residues.

Only a few counts were recorded for this clonotype. The rearrangement uses TRBV7-8 and TRBJ2-7; the match to TRBD1 covers 7 bases. This CDR3 region has 15 residues. V shed 5 bases, J shed 2 bases, and the junction held 9 bases outside the gene matches. Per germline, CDR1 SGHVS and CDR2 FQNEAQ. The chain's CDR3 is CASSLDRVRPYEQYF. The CDR3 DNA reads TGTGCCAGCAGCCTTGACAGGGTGCGGCCCTACGAGCAGTACTTC.

This clonotype was counted ten times or more. The rearrangement uses TRBV19 and TRBJ2-3, with 12 bases lining up with TRBD2. Losses at the gene ends were 4 bases for V and 4 bases for J; bases not matched to a gene: 6. Germline V lookup: CDR1 LNHDA, CDR2 SQIVND (reference sequence). The CDR3 consists of 16 residues. The CDR3 nucleotides are TGTGCCAGTAGTAACGCACTAGCGGGAGGACCAGATACGCAGTATTTT. It encodes CASSNALAGGPDTQYF.

In this sample, this clonotype turned up a few times. The V gene is TRBV7-3, the J gene TRBJ2-5; a weak D match, TRBD2 (5 bases). CDR1 and CDR2 from the germline V gene are SGHTA and FQGTGA. The CDR3 loop spans 13 amino acids. Trimming took off 1 base at V and 5 bases at J, with 8 bases between the two ends. The CDR3 loop reads CASSLNGKETQYF. CDR3 coding DNA: TGTGCCAGCAGCTTAAACGGGAAGGAGACCCAGTACTTC.

This clonotype was detected many times. The chain joins TRBV28 to TRBJ1-6, with D tentatively TRBD1 (6 bases). Deletions cut 6 bases from V and 6 bases from J, with 15 bases between. CDR1 and CDR2 from the germline V gene are MDHEN and SYDVKM. The CDR3 has 15 residues. The CDR3 DNA sequence: TGTGCCAGCAGACAAGCGGCACAGGGTAATTCACCCCTCCACTTT. Its translation: CASRQAAQGNSPLHF.

This clonotype turned up a few times. The genes are TRBV9 and TRBJ1-4, with D possibly matching TRBD1 (6 bases). Germline values: CDR1 SGDLS, CDR2 YYNGEE. Deletions cut 3 bases from V and 7 bases from J, with 13 bases between. The CDR3 extends over 14 amino acids. This CDR3 is CASSASGGSEKLFF. The CDR3 nucleotides are TGTGCCAGCAGCGCGTCGGGGGGCAGTGAAAAACTGTTTTTT.

This clonotype was counted at least ten times. The chain's CDR3 is CAISTTGSHEQYF. The CDR3 DNA follows: TGTGCCATCTCTACGACAGGGTCCCACGAGCAGTACTTC. The V gene is TRBV10-3, the J gene TRBJ2-7; TRBD1 matches at 7 bases. CDR1 is ENHRY and CDR2 is SYGVKD in the germline V gene. Trimming cost V 8 bases and J 5 bases; bases outside gene matches: 9. CDR3 length: 13 amino acids.

This clonotype was observed at least ten times. The V call is TRBV28, the J call TRBJ2-1; D may be TRBD1 or TRBD2 (5 bases each). This CDR3 contains 16 residues. V was pared by 7 bases and J by 5 bases, with 21 bases between. Germline V gene data show CDR1 as MDHEN and CDR2 as SYDVKM. CDR3 DNA: TGTGCCAGCACGAGTAGTCGGGACCAATCAGACAATGAGCAGTTCTTC. Its protein is CASTSSRDQSDNEQFF.

This chain connects TRBV2 to TRBJ2-2; D is ambiguous. The V end was cut by 1 base, the J end by 4 bases, with 10 bases between. Germline V gene sequence: CDR1 SNHLY, CDR2 FYNNEI. This CDR3 contains 15 residues. CDR3 DNA: TGTGCCAGCAGTGAAGAAGGATTAAGCACCGGGGAGCTGTTTTTT. Its protein product is CASSEEGLSTGELFF. The full variable domain, with the rest looked up from reference TRBV2 and TRBJ2-2, is EPEVTQTPSHQVTQMGQEVILRCVPISNHLYFYWYRQILGQKVEFLVSFYNNEISEKSEIFDDQFSVERPDGSNFTLKIRSTKLEDSAMYFCASSEEGLSTGELFFGEGSRLTVL.

This clonotype was recorded many times. The chain combines TRBV24-1 with TRBJ2-1, with 8 bases fitting TRBD2. Germline loops: CDR1 KGHDR, CDR2 SFDVKD. Trimming cost V 8 bases and J 10 bases; bases outside gene matches: 3. This CDR3 region has 11 residues. The CDR3 coding sequence is TGTGCCACCATGGGACTAGGCGAGCAGTTCTTC. Its protein product is CATMGLGEQFF.